The sequence of this T cell receptor (beta chain) was determined in a study of cytomegalovirus exposure and HLA in healthy donors. The donors were healthy bone marrow donors. Trimming left V 0 bases short and J 4 bases short, with 18 bases between. Per germline, CDR1 GTSNPN and CDR2 SVGIG (reference sequence). The CDR3 spans 17 residues. Notes on the study in general: The study recorded 164 TCR beta chains that were cytomegalovirus-associated. Sequencing depth across donors, presence/absence analyses assumed, was roughly uniform.

Of note for this clone: The antigen remains undetermined.

Amplification used 60 Vbeta primers and 13 Jbeta primers. The assay was immunoSEQ multiplex PCR, and TCRdb's table has in-frame clones only and misses some. Counted here are some 90,000 clones, around 79% occurring once; the ten biggest clones make up under 3%. Material: PBMCs. The receptor comes from a female donor in good health and CMV-seropositive. The chain employs TRBV30 and TRBJ2-2, with a tentative D call TRBD1 (8 bases). The CDR3: CAWSVTEQGGSTGELFF. The DNA of the CDR3 is TGTGCCTGGAGTGTCACGGAACAGGGGGGGTCCACCGGGGAGCTGTTTTTT.